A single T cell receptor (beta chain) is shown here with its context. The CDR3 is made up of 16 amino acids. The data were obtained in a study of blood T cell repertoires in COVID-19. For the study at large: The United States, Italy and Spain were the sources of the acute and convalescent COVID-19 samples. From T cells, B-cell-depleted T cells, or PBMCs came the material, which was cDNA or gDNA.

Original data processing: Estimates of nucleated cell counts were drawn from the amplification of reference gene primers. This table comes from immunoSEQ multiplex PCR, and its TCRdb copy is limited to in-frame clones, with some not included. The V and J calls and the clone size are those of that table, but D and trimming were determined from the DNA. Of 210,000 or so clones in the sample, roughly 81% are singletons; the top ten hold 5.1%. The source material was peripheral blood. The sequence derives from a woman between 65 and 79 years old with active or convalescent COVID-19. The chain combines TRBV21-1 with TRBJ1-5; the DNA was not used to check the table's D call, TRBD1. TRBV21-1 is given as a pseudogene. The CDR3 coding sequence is TGTGCCAGCAGCAATCGACAGGGGCTGAGCAATCAGCCCCAGCATTTT. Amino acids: CASSNRQGLSNQPQHF.